The following is a T cell receptor (beta chain) sequence with its context. Trimming removed 6 bases from V and 1 base from J, with 6 bases in between. Germline CDR1 reads MNHEY; CDR2 reads SMNVEV (reference sequence). This CDR3 is built from 12 residues. The entry originates in a study of blood T cell repertoires in COVID-19. Assay: immunoSEQ multiplex PCR; the TCRdb copy retains only in-frame clones and omits some. The sample lists 300,000 to 350,000 clones, approximately 89% occurring once. The receptor's source is a woman aged 55-70 years with COVID-19, enrolled during active disease. The chain joins TRBV27 to TRBJ1-1; D not resolved. The sample taken for sequencing was peripheral blood. The DNA for the CDR3 is TGTGCCAGCAGAGAGGGGAACACTGAAGCTTTCTTT. This encodes CASREGNTEAFF.